This T cell receptor (beta chain) was captured by sequencing in a study of CD8+CD57+ T cells in acquired aplastic anemia. Genomic DNA constituted the template upon which TCR beta VDJ and CDR3 profiling was performed. TCRdb independently ran MiXCR on the reads; one entry per CDR3 protein. The sample has 200,000 to 250,000 distinct CDR3 sequences; 65% are singletons. V trimming: 4 bases; J trimming: 3 bases; junction bases outside the gene matches: 3. This CDR3 spans 15 amino acids. CDR1 is SEHNR, CDR2 FQNEAQ, per germline (reference sequence). This clonotype was recorded a few times. Antigen unknown. Whoever was chosen for sequencing had shown CD8+CD57+ cell expansion by flow cytometry. A severe acquired aplastic anemia diagnosis applied to all patients. Study outcomes and limitations: Under 35 was the count of CD8+ CDR3 sequences that patients shared with controls.

This TCR came from a human donor with aplastic anemia. This sequence joins TRBV7-9 and TRBJ2-7, with TRBD2 matching 13 bases. The sequenced sample was sorted CD4+, CD8+, or CD8+CD57+ T cells (not recorded which) from PBMCs. Written as DNA, the CDR3 is TGTGCCAGCAGCTACGGGACTAGCGGGGTCTACGAGCAGTACTTC. It codes for CASSYGTSGVYEQYF.